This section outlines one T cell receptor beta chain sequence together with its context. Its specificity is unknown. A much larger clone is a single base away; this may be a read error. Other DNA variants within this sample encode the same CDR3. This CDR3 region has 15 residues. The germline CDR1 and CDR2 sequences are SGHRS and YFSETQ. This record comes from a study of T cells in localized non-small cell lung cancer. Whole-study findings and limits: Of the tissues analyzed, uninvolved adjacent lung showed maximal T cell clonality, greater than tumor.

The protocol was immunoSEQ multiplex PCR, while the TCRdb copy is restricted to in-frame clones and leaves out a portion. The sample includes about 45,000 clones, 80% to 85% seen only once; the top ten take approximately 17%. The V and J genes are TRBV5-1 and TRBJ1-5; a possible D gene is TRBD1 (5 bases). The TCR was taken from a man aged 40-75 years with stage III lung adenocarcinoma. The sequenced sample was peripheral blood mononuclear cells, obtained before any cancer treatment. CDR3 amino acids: CASSLVSGSNQPQHF. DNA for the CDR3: TGCGCCAGCAGCTTGGTTTCAGGGAGCAACCAGCCCCAGCATTTT.